This is a list of T cell receptor beta chains from one sample in a study of blood T cell repertoires in COVID-19. Some clones are missing from TCRdb's copy, which holds only in-frame ones; the method was immunoSEQ multiplex PCR. The sample lists about 260,000 clones, about 84% occurring once. Sequences were obtained from PBMCs or T cells enriched from blood (not recorded which). These receptors came from a woman in her forties or fifties who had recovered from COVID-19. Each CDR3 is given with its conserved first and last residue. A D gene is named only where the DNA matches it firmly. A clone size is listed for some rows: how often the clone was seen (once, few, many), or a class if it is expanded.

TRBJ1-5 few 12 NA TRBV16 TGTGCCAGCAGCCAACCCTACCAGCCCCAGCATTTT CASSQPYQPQHF
TRBJ2-7 NA 14 NA TRBV9 TGTGCCAGCAGCTCGACAGGGGACTACTACGAGCAGTACTTC CASSSTGDYYEQYF
TRBJ1-2 NA 12 TRBD1 TRBV29-1 TGCAGCGCTGGGACAGCTAACTATGGCTACACCTTC CSAGTANYGYTF
TRBJ1-1 NA 13 TRBD1 TRBV11-2 TGTGCCAGCAGCTCGCCGGGACAGGCTGCAGCTTTCTTT CASSSPGQAAAFF
TRBJ2-3 NA 15 TRBD2 TRBV7-3 TGTGCCAGCAGCTTAAATAGCGGGGGCACAGATACGCAGTATTTT CASSLNSGGTDTQYF
TRBJ1-3 NA 16 NA TRBV5-6 TGTGCCAGCAGCGGGCGGCTCAGGGGTTCTGGAAACACCATATATTTT CASSGRLRGSGNTIYF
TRBJ2-1 few 12 NA TRBV7-9 TGTGCCAGCAGCTTATCCGGGGAGAGGGAGTTCTTC CASSLSGEREFF
TRBJ1-3 NA 14 NA TRBV6-1 TGTGCCAGCAGTGACAGAACCTTAGGAAACACCATATATTTT CASSDRTLGNTIYF
TRBJ2-2 NA 16 TRBD2 TRBV29-1 TGCAGCGTTACCCATCCTCCGGGAGGGGGCACCGGGGAGCTGTTTTTT CSVTHPPGGGTGELFF
TRBJ1-5 few 14 TRBD1 TRBV30 TGTGCCTGGAGTGAGGGGGCGCTTGATCAGCCCCAGCATTTT CAWSEGALDQPQHF
TRBJ2-3 NA 14 TRBD1 TRBV5-1 TGCGCCAGCAGGTTTGACAGGGGCACAGATACGCAGTATTTT CASRFDRGTDTQYF
TRBJ2-7 NA 13 NA TRBV4-2 TGTGCCAGCAGCTTTGGCCCAGCCTACGAGCAGTACTTC CASSFGPAYEQYF
TRBJ1-5 NA 14 NA TRBV18 TGTGCCAGCTCACCCGCGGGATTAGCCCAGCCCCAGCATTTT CASSPAGLAQPQHF
TRBJ2-2 NA 16 TRBD1 TRBV19 TGTGCCAGTAGTACCCGGGACAGGGTGAACACCGGGGAGCTGTTTTTT CASSTRDRVNTGELFF
TRBJ1-1 NA 13 TRBD1 TRBV6-2/TRBV6-3 TGTGCCAGCAGTCTCAACAGGGGCACTGAAGCTTTCTTT CASSLNRGTEAFF
TRBJ2-3 NA 15 NA TRBV30 TGTGCCTGGAGTGTACGGGTAGGGGGCACAGATACGCAGTATTTT CAWSVRVGGTDTQYF
TRBJ1-4 NA 15 TRBD1 TRBV28 TGTGCCAGCAGTTTATCGACAGGGTGGGATGAAAAACTGTTTTTT CASSLSTGWDEKLFF
TRBJ2-2 NA 11 TRBD2 TRBV20-1 TGCAGTGCCGGGAGGTCCGGGGAGCTGTTTTTT CSAGRSGELFF
TRBJ1-1 NA 14 NA TRBV2 TGTGCCAGCAGTGAAATAGTAGCGAACACTGAAGCTTTCTTT CASSEIVANTEAFF
TRBJ1-1 many 17 NA TRBV4-1 TGCGCCAGCAGCCAAGATGCTCGCGGGGGCGCGAGCTCTGAAGCTTTCTTT CASSQDARGGASSEAFF
TRBJ1-5 NA 15 NA TRBV19 TGTGCCAGTAGTATCGGGAGTGCCCGCAATCAGCCCCAGCATTTT CASSIGSARNQPQHF
TRBJ2-7 NA 9 NA TRBV9 TGTGCCAGCAGCGCGACTAGTCGCTTC CASSATSRF
TRBJ2-7 NA 13 NA TRBV14 TGTGCCAGCAGCCATGGGACTGGTTACGAGCAGTACTTC CASSHGTGYEQYF